The 18 T cell receptor beta chains given below trace back to one sample, sequenced in a study of response to subunit inactivated influenza vaccine (dated 2018 in TCRdb). Receptor amplification or capture employed RT-PCR. The instrument given in TCRdb is Illumina HiSeq 2500. TCRdb ran its own pipeline on the public reads, namely fastp trimming at Q25 and MiXCR clone calling, and kept in-frame beta chains. CDR3 protein sequences are deduplicated, and each keeps its most common genes and DNA. Here the sample has about 620,000 distinct CDR3 sequences; about 11% occur a single time. Jointly, the top ten make up about 11% of the sample. These same data were also listed under a study on T cells expressing NK-cell markers. As the second study states: TCR beta cDNA libraries were prepared using 5'RACE template switching, which introduced a universal primer site and unique molecular identifiers.

Here the sequenced sample was PBMCs from blood, taken on the day of vaccination. The receptors were gathered from a man in his forties or fifties who received an inactivated influenza vaccine. Donor details come from another sample of the same person, matched by shared clones.

This clonotype has at least ten counts. The gene calls are TRBV25-1 and TRBJ1-5, with 11 bases fitting TRBD1. Germline V CDR1 and CDR2: MGHDK, SYGVNS. The CDR3 is made up of 13 amino acids. With 6 bases clipped from V and 6 bases from J, the junction kept 1 base outside the gene matches. CDR3 DNA sequence: TGTGCCAGCAGGGGGACAGGGGGTCAGCCCCAGCATTTT. As protein: CASRGTGGQPQHF.

This clonotype was seen a handful of times. V gene TRBV3-1 combines with J gene TRBJ2-3; perhaps TRBD1 as D (5 bases). There are 12 residues in the CDR3. Germline lookup yields CDR1 LGHDT and CDR2 YNNKEL (reference sequence). Deletions cut 4 bases from V and 10 bases from J, with 12 bases between. CDR3 sequence: CASSLSKGSQYF. CDR3 sequence (DNA): TGTGCCAGCAGCCTCTCGAAGGGGTCGCAGTATTTT.

This clonotype was seen many times. V gene TRBV27 combines with J gene TRBJ2-7; D is possibly TRBD2 (6 bases). V lost 8 bases to trimming and J lost 4 bases, with 15 bases between them. The CDR3 is made up of 13 amino acids. Germline V lookup: CDR1 MNHEY, CDR2 SMNVEV (reference sequence). The CDR3, as DNA: TGTGCCAGCCGGAGGGCAGGGTTATACGAGCAGTACTTC. As protein: CASRRAGLYEQYF.

The chain links TRBV7-3 to TRBJ2-2; unclear D gene. The germline V gene has CDR1 SGHTA and CDR2 FQGTGA. V gave up 5 bases and J gave up 3 bases, with 10 bases separating them. CDR3 length: 14 residues. For the CDR3, the DNA is TGTGCCAGCAGCCCTAGTGGCGACACCGGGGAGCTGTTTTTT. As protein: CASSPSGDTGELFF.

Only a few counts were recorded for this clonotype. The chain couples TRBV2 to TRBJ1-5, with TRBD1 as a possible D gene (5 bases). Trimming removed 7 bases from V and 4 bases from J, with 17 bases in between. This CDR3 region has 15 residues. In germline, CDR1 is SNHLY, CDR2 FYNNEI. CDR3 sequence (DNA): TGTGCCAGCATGGACGGTCAGGGCCGGAATCAGCCCCAGCATTTT. As protein: CASMDGQGRNQPQHF.

This clonotype was observed a handful of times. Written as DNA, the CDR3 is TGTGCCAGCAGCCCGGACCCAATTAACTATGGCTACACCTTC. Translating it yields CASSPDPINYGYTF. This rearrangement joins TRBV11-2 to TRBJ1-2, with unresolved D. Per the germline V gene, CDR1 is SGHAT and CDR2 is FQNNGV. The CDR3 runs to 14 residues. V was shortened by 5 bases and J by 1 base, with 11 bases between the two germline ends.

This clonotype was observed a handful of times. The chain combines TRBV4-3 with TRBJ1-4; D remains ambiguous. From germline, CDR1 is LGHNA and CDR2 YSLEER. Trimming pared 4 bases from V and 8 bases from J, leaving 17 bases between. This CDR3 spans 15 amino acids. The CDR3 DNA reads TGCGCCAGCAGCCCCGTGTGGCAGGCGGGGGAAAAACTGTTTTTT. Translation gives CASSPVWQAGEKLFF.

This chain links TRBV7-9 with TRBJ1-5; the D gene is possibly TRBD1 (5 bases). Between the trimmed V and J ends, which lost 5 bases and 1 base, there was a span of 9 bases. Germline CDR1 is SEHNR and CDR2 is FQNEAQ (reference sequence). The CDR3 loop spans 14 amino acids. Here the CDR3 reads CASSKPGSNQPQHF. DNA of the CDR3: TGTGCCAGCAGCAAACCAGGGAGCAATCAGCCCCAGCATTTT.

This clonotype was picked up a small number of times. The chain combines TRBV6-1 with TRBJ2-3, with 7 bases matching TRBD1. CDR3 length equals 17 residues. V was pared by 2 bases and J by 2 bases, with 10 bases of the junction left unmatched. Germline CDR1 reads MNHNS; CDR2 reads SASEGT. CDR3 sequence (DNA): TGTGCCAGCAGTGAAACGAGGGGACAGCAACTCACAGATACGCAGTATTTT. This gives the protein CASSETRGQQLTDTQYF.

The V and J genes are TRBV28 and TRBJ1-5; no firm D call. The CDR3 has 15 residues. Per the germline V gene, CDR1 is MDHEN and CDR2 is SYDVKM. Between the trimmed V and J ends, which lost 1 base and 2 bases, there was a span of 9 bases. CDR3 sequence: CASSLSGMRNQPQHF. The CDR3 DNA reads TGTGCCAGCAGTTTATCGGGGATGCGCAATCAGCCCCAGCATTTT.

This clonotype showed up just a few times. The chain has TRBV7-8 and TRBJ2-1; TRBD2 matches at 7 bases. Trimming at V came to 5 bases and at J to 9 bases, leaving 7 bases not matched to a gene. Germline values: CDR1 SGHVS, CDR2 FQNEAQ. This CDR3 region has 13 residues. CDR3 nucleotide sequence: TGTGCCAGCAGCACACAGCGGGACTCTGAGCAGTTCTTC. Protein: CASSTQRDSEQFF.

CDR3 region: CASSSGTGHGNYEQYF. CDR3 DNA sequence: TGTGCCAGCAGTTCCGGGACAGGCCACGGGAACTACGAGCAGTACTTC. The chain couples TRBV28 to TRBJ2-7; 8 bases agree with TRBD1. CDR1 MDHEN and CDR2 SYDVKM come from the germline V gene. This CDR3 is built from 16 residues. The junction had 11 bases not matched to a gene; V was cut back by 4 bases and J by 3 bases.

This clonotype was observed many times. The V and J genes are TRBV12-3 or TRBV12-4 and TRBJ2-1; unclear D gene. This CDR3 has 13 residues. V was shortened by 6 bases and J by 10 bases, with 16 bases between the two germline ends. The CDR3: CASSQADGAEQFF. The CDR3 nucleotides are TGTGCCAGCAGCCAAGCCGACGGAGCGGAGCAGTTCTTC.

This clonotype was detected a few times. The rearrangement links TRBV28 to TRBJ2-5; D remains unclear. The CDR3 consists of 14 residues. The V end lost 2 bases, the J end lost 5 bases, and 12 bases lay between the germline ends. CDR1 and CDR2 (germline): MDHEN, SYDVKM. DNA for the CDR3: TGTGCCAGCAGTTTAATTCTAAGGGTGGAGACCCAGTACTTC. Translation gives CASSLILRVETQYF.

The rearrangement uses TRBV4-3 and TRBJ2-3; 7 nucleotides agree with TRBD2. V lost 0 bases and J lost 9; bases outside the gene matches: 12. From germline, CDR1 is LGHNA and CDR2 YSLEER. This CDR3 has 16 amino acids. The CDR3 region is CASSQDAASGGGTQYF. The CDR3 DNA reads as TGCGCCAGCAGCCAAGATGCCGCTAGCGGTGGGGGAACGCAGTATTTT.

V usage is TRBV11-2 and J usage is TRBJ2-1; 9 nucleotides align to TRBD2. From germline, CDR1 is SGHAT and CDR2 FQNNGV. V was clipped by 5 bases and J by 1 base; unmatched bases: 12. The CDR3 is made up of 18 amino acids. The CDR3 protein is CASSGGTSPKVSYNEQFF. For the CDR3, the DNA is TGTGCCAGCAGCGGGGGGACTAGCCCCAAAGTTTCCTACAATGAGCAGTTCTTC.

The J gene is TRBJ2-2, the V gene TRBV19; D perhaps matches TRBD1 (5 bases). Germline V lookup: CDR1 LNHDA, CDR2 SQIVND (reference sequence). This CDR3 region has 16 residues. V was trimmed by 1 base and J by 4 bases, leaving 13 bases between them. The CDR3 region is CASSIVVGRGTGELFF. Here the CDR3 DNA reads TGTGCCAGTAGTATAGTTGTGGGGCGTGGCACCGGGGAGCTGTTTTTT.

The rearrangement uses TRBV29-1 and TRBJ2-1; 7 positions match TRBD2. The CDR3 has 13 residues. Trimming cost V 6 bases and J 4 bases; bases outside gene matches: 6. Germline V gene data show CDR1 as SQVTM and CDR2 as ANQGSEA. Here the CDR3 reads CSVEPSGYNEQFF. CDR3 DNA sequence: TGCAGCGTAGAACCTAGCGGTTACAATGAGCAGTTCTTC.